Sequencing of this T cell receptor beta chain was carried out in a study of blood T cell repertoires in COVID-19. As for the study in general: Italy, Spain and the United States were the sources of the convalescent and acute COVID-19 samples.

Study processing details: Amplification with reference gene primers provided the estimates of nucleated cell counts. Measured with immunoSEQ multiplex PCR; TCRdb has only the in-frame clones, and not every one. That table gives V, J and clone size, and the DNA gave D and trimming. The sample contains 240,000 or so clones, more than 75% of which appear only once. Trimming took 0 bases from V and 4 from J; bases not matched to a gene: 8. The CDR3 has 17 residues. Germline V gives CDR1 SGHKS, CDR2 YYEKEE (reference sequence). This clonotype was sampled from a woman between 25 and 40 years old who had recovered from COVID-19. V and J are TRBV5-5 and TRBJ1-4; 8 positions agree with TRBD1. Material: peripheral blood. CDR3 amino acids: CASSLGTGSSVNEKLFF. The CDR3 nucleotides read TGTGCCAGCAGCTTGGGGACAGGGTCATCGGTTAATGAAAAACTGTTTTTT.